This T cell receptor (beta chain) was observed in a study of cytomegalovirus exposure and HLA in healthy donors. For this clone: Its matching antigen is unknown.

Study results and limitations: First-cohort TCR clusters were later found to tend to co-occur in the approximately 110 validation repertoires. A list of approximately 150 TCR beta chains associated with cytomegalovirus was given.

An approximately 120-subject validation cohort, separate from the roughly 680-subject first cohort, supplied the donors. Germline V gene lookup returns CDR1 SEHNR and CDR2 FQNEAQ (reference sequence). The CDR3 loop spans 15 amino acids. V gave up 5 bases and J gave up 0 bases, with 10 bases separating them. The method was immunoSEQ multiplex PCR; TCRdb's version includes in-frame clones alone and lacks a portion of them. The sample has approximately 65,000 clones, roughly 97% seen once. The sample was PBMCs. This chain links TRBV7-9 with TRBJ1-4, with D hard to call. The sequence was obtained from a man aged 18 to 35 in good health and CMV-seronegative. The CDR3 DNA follows: TGTGCCAGCAGCGTGACATCTGCAACTAATGAAAAACTGTTTTTT. Translating gives CASSVTSATNEKLFF.